This T cell receptor (beta chain) appears in the sequencing data of a study of blood T cell repertoires in COVID-19. On the study more broadly: Samples representing acute and convalescent COVID-19 were sourced from the United States, Italy and Spain. The analysed material was cDNA or gDNA that came from T cells, B-cell-depleted T cells, or PBMCs.

In the authors' methods: How many nucleated cells were present was estimated from reference gene primer amplification. The assay was immunoSEQ multiplex PCR, and TCRdb's table has in-frame clones only and misses some. V and J calls and clone size are given by that table; D and trimming were obtained from the DNA. The profile shows about 77,000 clones, 70% to 80% of them singletons. Germline assignment: CDR1 LNHDA and CDR2 SQIVND (reference sequence). The CDR3 contains 16 residues. Between the trimmed V and J ends, which lost 2 bases and 5 bases, there was a span of 18 bases. This receptor was identified in a man between 65 and 80 years old with active or convalescent COVID-19. Sample: peripheral blood. V gene TRBV19 combines with J gene TRBJ2-5; D not certain. CDR3 in amino acids: CASSILGADLGETQYF. CDR3 DNA: TGTGCCAGTAGTATATTGGGTGCGGATCTTGGGGAGACCCAGTACTTC.